Here is one TCR beta chain with its context. The sample comes from a study of blood T cell repertoires in COVID-19. Study details: Both acute and convalescent COVID-19 samples were obtained from the United States, Italy and Spain.

Trimming removed 6 bases from V and 1 base from J, with 9 bases in between. The CDR3 length is 13 residues. Original handling: How many nucleated cells were present was estimated from reference gene primer amplification. Data came from immunoSEQ multiplex PCR; TCRdb stores just in-frame clones and leaves some out. Clone size and V and J calls were adopted from that table, with D and trimming inferred from the DNA. The sample records around 100,000 clones, about 80% being singletons. The chain employs TRBV12-3 or TRBV12-4 and TRBJ1-2; the D is unclear. This TCR was sampled from a human donor in a cohort sampled during active COVID-19. Sequenced material: peripheral blood. The CDR3 coding sequence is TGTGCCAGCAGCGGCGGAATTAACTATGGCTACACCTTC. As protein: CASSGGINYGYTF.